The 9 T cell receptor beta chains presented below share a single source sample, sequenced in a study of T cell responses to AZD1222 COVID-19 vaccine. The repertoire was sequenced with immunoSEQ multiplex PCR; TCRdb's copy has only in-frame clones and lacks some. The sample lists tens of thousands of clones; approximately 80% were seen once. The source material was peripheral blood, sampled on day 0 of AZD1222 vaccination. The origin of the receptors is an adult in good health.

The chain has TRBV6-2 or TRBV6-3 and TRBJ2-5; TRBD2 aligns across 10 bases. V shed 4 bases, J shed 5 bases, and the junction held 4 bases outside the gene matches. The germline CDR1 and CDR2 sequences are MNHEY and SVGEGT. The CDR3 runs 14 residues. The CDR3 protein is CASSWSGRGETQYF. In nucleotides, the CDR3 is TGTGCCAGCAGTTGGAGCGGGAGGGGGGAGACCCAGTACTTC.

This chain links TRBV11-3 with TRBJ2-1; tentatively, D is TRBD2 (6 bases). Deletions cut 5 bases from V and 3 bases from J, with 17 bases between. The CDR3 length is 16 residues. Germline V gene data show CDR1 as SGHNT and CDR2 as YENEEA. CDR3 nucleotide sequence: TGTGCCAGCAGCCCCGCCTCCGGGACTCGCTACAATGAGCAGTTCTTC. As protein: CASSPASGTRYNEQFF.

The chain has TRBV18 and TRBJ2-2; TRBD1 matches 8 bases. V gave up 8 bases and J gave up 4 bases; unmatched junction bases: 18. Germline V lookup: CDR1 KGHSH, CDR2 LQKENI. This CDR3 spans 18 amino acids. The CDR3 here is CASTAGQGTSLSTGELFF. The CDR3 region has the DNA TGTGCCAGCACCGCTGGACAGGGAACTTCACTTTCCACCGGGGAGCTGTTTTTT.

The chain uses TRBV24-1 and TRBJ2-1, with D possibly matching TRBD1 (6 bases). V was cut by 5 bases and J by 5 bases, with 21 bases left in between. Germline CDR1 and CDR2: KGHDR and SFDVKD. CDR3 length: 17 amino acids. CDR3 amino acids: CATSVRTGTRANNEQFF. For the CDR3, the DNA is TGTGCCACCAGTGTCCGAACAGGGACCCGCGCGAACAATGAGCAGTTCTTC.

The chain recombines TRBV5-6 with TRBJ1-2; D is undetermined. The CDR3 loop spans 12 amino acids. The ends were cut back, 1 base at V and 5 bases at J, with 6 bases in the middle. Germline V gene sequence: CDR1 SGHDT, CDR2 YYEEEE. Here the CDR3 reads CASSLIDYGYTF. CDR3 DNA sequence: TGTGCCAGCAGCTTGATTGATTATGGCTACACCTTC.

The CDR3 DNA is TGTGCCAGCAGTTACGGCCCAAGGGAGCAGTTCTTC. It encodes CASSYGPREQFF. The genes are TRBV6-2 or TRBV6-3 and TRBJ2-1; no clear D gene. In germline, CDR1 is MNHEY, CDR2 SVGEGT. With 2 bases removed from V and 10 bases from J, the gap between germline ends came to 9 bases. The CDR3 length is 12 residues.

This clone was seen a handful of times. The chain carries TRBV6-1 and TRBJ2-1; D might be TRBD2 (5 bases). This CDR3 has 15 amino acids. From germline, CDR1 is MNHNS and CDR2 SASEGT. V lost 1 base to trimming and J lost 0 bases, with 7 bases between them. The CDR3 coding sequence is TGTGCCAGCAGTGAAGGAGGGAGCTCCTACAATGAGCAGTTCTTC. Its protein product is CASSEGGSSYNEQFF.

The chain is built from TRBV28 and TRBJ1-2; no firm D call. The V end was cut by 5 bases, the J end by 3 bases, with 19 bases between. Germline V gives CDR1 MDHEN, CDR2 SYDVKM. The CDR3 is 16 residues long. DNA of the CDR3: TGTGCCAGCAGTCCCGCCAGGAGGGTGAGGGACTATGGCTACACCTTC. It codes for CASSPARRVRDYGYTF.

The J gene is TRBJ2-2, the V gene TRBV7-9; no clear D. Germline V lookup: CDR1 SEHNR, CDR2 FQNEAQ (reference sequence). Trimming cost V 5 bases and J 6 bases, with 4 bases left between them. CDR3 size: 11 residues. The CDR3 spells CASSTAGELFF. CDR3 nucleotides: TGTGCCAGCAGCACAGCCGGGGAGCTGTTTTTT.